This T cell receptor beta chain was profiled in a study of blood T cell repertoires in COVID-19. The wider study: Collection of acute and convalescent COVID-19 samples took place in the United States, Italy and Spain. PBMCs, B-cell-depleted T cells, or T cells provided the cDNA or gDNA that made up the material.

Original data processing: Amplification of reference gene primers was used by the study to estimate nucleated cell counts. The protocol was immunoSEQ multiplex PCR, while the TCRdb copy is restricted to in-frame clones and leaves out a portion. The DNA was the basis for D and trimming; V, J and clone size are from that table. The sample has roughly 12,000 clones; 73% are singletons. The CDR3 is 15 amino acids. Deletions cut 2 bases from V and 0 bases from J, with 8 bases between. Looked up from germline, CDR1 is MNHEY and CDR2 is SVGAGI. The sequencing input was peripheral blood. This sequence was found in a human donor in a cohort sampled during active COVID-19. This chain connects TRBV6-5 to TRBJ2-1; a possible D gene is TRBD2 (5 bases). CDR3 nucleotide sequence: TGTGCCAGCAGTTACGGGAGCGGCTCCTACAATGAGCAGTTCTTC. This gives the protein CASSYGSGSYNEQFF.